This entry describes one TCR beta chain. The source of the sample is a study of blood T cells in healthy people across ages. Researchers collected around 11 milliliters of peripheral blood from every single donor. Primed by a sample-barcoded 5' primer and a J-beta primer mix, a second PCR proceeded for 7 to 11 cycles. TCRdb reprocessed the 5' RACE reads with MiXCR, giving one entry per CDR3 protein. The data hold some 1 million distinct CDR3 sequences, with under 45% observed a single time. This CDR3 comprises 14 residues. CDR1 and CDR2 from the germline V gene are LGHNT and FRNRAP. This receptor was taken from a woman aged 55-70 years in good health. Sequencing was done on a sample of blood. The chain employs TRBV12-5 and TRBJ2-7; no definite D call. The J call may be wrong; the DNA end is better matched by TRBJ2-5. CDR3 protein: CASGIPGPRETQYF. In DNA, the CDR3 is TGTGCTAGTGGGATCCCCGGGCCGAGGGAGACCCAGTACTTC.